The next 21 T cell receptor beta chains were all read from a single sample in a study of blood T cells in healthy people across ages. A second PCR, run for roughly 7 to 12 cycles, used a sample-barcoded 5' primer plus a J-beta primer mix. MiXCR, run by TCRdb on the 5' RACE reads, gives a single entry per CDR3 protein. Among more than 650,000 distinct CDR3 sequences listed, 20% to 30% were seen once. The sample was also reused in another study, on T cells of mothers and their children.

Source material: blood. The receptor source for this set is a boy between 10 and 17 years old in good health.

V and J are TRBV28 and TRBJ1-2; tentative D call: TRBD1 (6 bases). This CDR3 has 15 amino acids. Trimming left V 1 base short and J 7 bases short, with 16 bases between. The germline V gene encodes CDR1 MDHEN and CDR2 SYDVKM. CDR3 sequence (DNA): TGTGCCAGCAGTTTATCAGGCCAGGGACAAATTGGCTACACCTTC. Protein: CASSLSGQGQIGYTF.

This chain joins TRBV7-9 and TRBJ2-7, with TRBD1 identical over 8 bases. The germline V gene has CDR1 SEHNR and CDR2 FQNEAQ (reference sequence). There are 16 residues in the CDR3. V lost 1 base to trimming and J lost 3 bases; unmatched junction nucleotides: 8. CDR3 sequence: CASSLVRTGPIYEQYF. The CDR3 DNA reads as TGTGCCAGCAGCTTAGTGCGGACAGGGCCGATCTACGAGCAGTACTTC.

V is TRBV10-3 and J is TRBJ2-1, with D perhaps matching TRBD2 (5 bases). The CDR3 is 14 residues long. Trimming removed 8 bases at V and 8 bases at J, with 19 bases between. From germline, CDR1 is ENHRY and CDR2 SYGVKD. CDR3 in amino acids: CAILNGLPGDEQFF. DNA for the CDR3: TGTGCCATCCTGAATGGCCTCCCCGGGGATGAGCAGTTCTTC.

The chain links TRBV6-4 to TRBJ2-3; either TRBD1 or TRBD2 may fit D (5 bases each). The CDR3 has 17 amino acids. Germline values: CDR1 MRHNA, CDR2 SNTAGT. V was pared by 6 bases and J by 0 bases, with 19 bases between. The CDR3 nucleotides are TGTGCCAGCAGCGGACCCGGGGCTCGCTTAAGCACAGATACGCAGTATTTT. Its translation is CASSGPGARLSTDTQYF.

The rearrangement uses TRBV7-2 and TRBJ2-2; 7 bases map to TRBD2. CDR3 length equals 15 residues. After removal of 0 bases from V and 5 bases from J, the junction contained 3 bases not matched to a gene. Germline V gives CDR1 SGHTA, CDR2 FQGNSA. The CDR3 region has the DNA TGTGCCAGCAGCTTAGCGTTGGGGGGGACCGGGGAGCTGTTTTTT. Encoded protein: CASSLALGGTGELFF.

This rearrangement joins TRBV5-1 to TRBJ1-2; tentatively, D is TRBD1 (6 bases). Looked up from germline, CDR1 is SGHRS and CDR2 is YFSETQ. The CDR3 is made up of 13 amino acids. V lost 6 bases, J lost 0 bases, and 9 bases lay in between. For the CDR3, the DNA is TGCGCCAGCACAGGGGTCCCTAACTATGGCTACACCTTC. Amino acid sequence: CASTGVPNYGYTF.

Of note for this clonotype: The germline gene is not matched at one end of the junction; a read error may be the cause. The chain has TRBV29-1 and TRBJ2-1, with D perhaps matching TRBD1 (6 bases). The germline CDR1 and CDR2 sequences are SQVTM and ANQGSEA. This CDR3 region has 10 residues. The DNA of the CDR3 is TGCAGCGTAGAAGGACAGATAAAGTACTTC. This gives the protein CSVEGQIKYF.

This clonotype occurred a few times. J is TRBJ2-7 and V is TRBV20-1, with D tentatively TRBD1 or TRBD2 (6 bases each). Germline lookup yields CDR1 DFQATT and CDR2 SNEGSKA (reference sequence). Trimming took 4 bases from V and 3 from J, leaving 13 bases between them. This CDR3 contains 13 residues. The CDR3 loop is CSAKGGQGYEQYF. The CDR3 DNA follows: TGCAGTGCTAAAGGGGGGCAGGGCTACGAGCAGTACTTC.

This clonotype has only a few counts. This rearrangement joins TRBV12-3 or TRBV12-4 to TRBJ1-1, with 11 bases lining up with TRBD1. This CDR3 spans 14 amino acids. V was clipped by 5 bases and J by 5 bases; unmatched bases: 4. The CDR3 DNA follows: TGTGCCAGCAGTGGGGACAGGGGGGGAACTGAAGCTTTCTTT. Protein: CASSGDRGGTEAFF.

This clonotype has a handful of counts. This chain links TRBV5-1 with TRBJ2-5; D unresolved. Matching the DNA end better, TRBJ2-1 makes the J call doubtful. This CDR3 has 12 amino acids. Per the germline V gene, CDR1 is SGHRS and CDR2 is YFSETQ. As DNA, the CDR3 is TGCGCCAGCACTCCCCCAGGCCCTGAGCAGTTCTTC. Its protein product is CASTPPGPEQFF.

This clonotype has only a few counts. This rearrangement joins TRBV5-1 to TRBJ2-3; D remains unclear. This CDR3 contains 15 residues. With 0 bases removed from V and 6 bases from J, the gap between germline ends came to 14 bases. CDR1 and CDR2 (germline): SGHRS, YFSETQ. The CDR3 here is CASSLGVATQDTQYF. In nucleotides, the CDR3 is TGCGCCAGCAGCTTGGGAGTTGCTACCCAGGATACGCAGTATTTT.

This clonotype was detected only a few times. This rearrangement joins TRBV15 to TRBJ1-6, with unresolved D. Trimming took 6 bases from V and 8 from J, leaving 11 bases between them. The length of the CDR3 is 13 residues. CDR1 and CDR2 from the germline V gene are LNHNV and YYDKDF (reference sequence). CDR3 bases: TGTGCCACCAGTCGACGCCCGGATTCACCCCTCCACTTT. Its protein product is CATSRRPDSPLHF.

The chain carries TRBV7-2 and TRBJ2-3; no reliable D call. This CDR3 is 16 amino acids long. The germline CDR1 and CDR2 sequences are SGHTA and FQGNSA. The V end lost 1 base, the J end lost 5 bases, and 16 bases lay between the germline ends. Here the CDR3 reads CASSLGILDSGDTQYF. As DNA, the CDR3 is TGTGCCAGCAGCTTAGGGATCTTAGATAGTGGAGATACGCAGTATTTT.

The chain links TRBV5-1 to TRBJ2-5; TRBD2 matches 7 bases. V shed 7 bases and J 2 bases; nucleotides not matched to a gene: 17. In germline, CDR1 is SGHRS, CDR2 YFSETQ. CDR3 size: 17 residues. The CDR3 DNA reads TGCGCCAGCGGACCTATTGAGTCTAGCGGCTATCAAGAGACCCAGTACTTC. Encoded protein: CASGPIESSGYQETQYF.

This chain connects TRBV28 to TRBJ2-1, with 9 bases fitting TRBD2. This CDR3 spans 18 amino acids. Losses at the gene ends were 1 base for V and 4 bases for J; bases not matched to a gene: 11. Germline CDR1 is MDHEN and CDR2 is SYDVKM. CDR3 coding DNA: TGTGCCAGCAGTTTATTGAGGGCTAGCGGGACCCTATACAATGAGCAGTTCTTC. This gives the protein CASSLLRASGTLYNEQFF.

Note on this clonotype: This may be a read error: a much more frequent sequence differs by one nucleotide. The V and J genes are TRBV28 and TRBJ1-2; 7 bases match TRBD1. The CDR3 runs 13 residues. J lost 6 bases, V lost 6 bases, and 7 bases had no gene match. Germline-derived CDR1 and CDR2 are MDHEN and SYDVKM. CDR3 in amino acids: CASSPGQDDGYTF. In DNA, the CDR3 is TGTGCCAGCAGCCCCGGACAGGACGATGGCTACACCTTC.

This clonotype was seen only a few times. The chain couples TRBV6-5 to TRBJ2-7, with D hard to call. The germline gives CDR1 MNHEY, CDR2 SVGAGI. The CDR3 consists of 13 residues. V was pared by 5 bases and J by 1 base, with 9 bases between. The CDR3 region has the DNA TGTGCCAGCAGTCCATACAGTTCCTACGAGCAGTACTTC. Translated, it gives CASSPYSSYEQYF.

To note about this clonotype: Germline and junction disagree at one end, which may indicate a read error. The chain links TRBV6-2 or TRBV6-3 to TRBJ2-5, with 8 nucleotides matching TRBD2. TRBJ2-1 explains the end of the DNA better; the J call may be wrong. The CDR3 totals 15 residues. Germline CDR1 and CDR2: MNHEY and SVGEGT. CDR3 amino acids: CASRAPAGGDNQQFF. The CDR3 DNA reads as TGTGCCAGCAGGGCCCCTGCGGGGGGCGACAATCAGCAGTTCTTC.

The chain combines TRBV5-5 with TRBJ2-6, with D maybe TRBD1 (6 bases). V was pared by 4 bases and J by 1 base, with 18 bases between. Germline V gene lookup returns CDR1 SGHKS and CDR2 YYEKEE (reference sequence). The CDR3 sequence is 18 residues long. For the CDR3, the DNA is TGTGCCAGCAGCGTCTATCTACAGGGAGAGTCTGGGGCCAACGTCCTGACTTTC. It yields the protein CASSVYLQGESGANVLTF.

This clonotype was found a few times. The junction does not match germline at one end; this may be a read error. V is TRBV28 and J is TRBJ1-6; D is possibly TRBD1 (5 bases). Germline V gene sequence: CDR1 MDHEN, CDR2 SYDVKM. CDR3 length equals 18 residues. The CDR3, as DNA: TGTGCCTGCAGTTCCCCACGGGGGTCCATGGCCTATAATTCACCCCTCCACTTT. This translates into CACSSPRGSMAYNSPLHF.

A few counts support this clonotype. V gene TRBV20-1 combines with J gene TRBJ1-5, with 8 nucleotides matching TRBD1. The J segment lost 3 bases and the V segment lost 6 bases, leaving 4 bases of the junction unmatched. The CDR3 spans 13 residues. The germline CDR1 and CDR2 sequences are DFQATT and SNEGSKA (reference sequence). CDR3 nucleotides: TGCAGTGCCGCAGGGGGCAACAATCAGCCCCAGCATTTT. Its protein product is CSAAGGNNQPQHF.